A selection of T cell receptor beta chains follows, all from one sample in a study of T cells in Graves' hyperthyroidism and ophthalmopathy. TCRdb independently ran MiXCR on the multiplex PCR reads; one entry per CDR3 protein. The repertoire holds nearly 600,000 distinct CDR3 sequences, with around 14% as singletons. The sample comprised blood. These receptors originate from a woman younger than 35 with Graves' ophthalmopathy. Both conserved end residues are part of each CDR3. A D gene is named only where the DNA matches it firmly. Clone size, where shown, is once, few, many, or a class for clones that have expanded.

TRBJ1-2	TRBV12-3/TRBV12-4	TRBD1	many	TGTGCCAGCACTCGGACAGGGGATGGCTACACCTTC	CASTRTGDGYTF
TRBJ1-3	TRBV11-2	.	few	TGTGCCAGCCGAACCACGAAGCGCGGGGCAGGGCATCAAAACACCATATATTTT	CASRTTKRGAGHQNTIYF
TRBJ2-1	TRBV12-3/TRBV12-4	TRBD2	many	TGTGCCAGCAGTTTAGGGAGCGGGATAGGTCTGAATGAGCAGTTCTTC	CASSLGSGIGLNEQFF
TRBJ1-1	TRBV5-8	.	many	TGTGCCAGCAGTCTCGACACGAACACTGAAGCTTTCTTT	CASSLDTNTEAFF
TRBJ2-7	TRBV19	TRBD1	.	TGTGGCAGTAGTCTGGACAGGGGCGCGTCCTACGAGCAGTACTTC	CGSSLDRGASYEQYF
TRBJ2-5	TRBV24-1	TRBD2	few	TGTGCCACCAGTGAATCTAGCGGGAAAGAGACCCAGTACTTC	CATSESSGKETQYF
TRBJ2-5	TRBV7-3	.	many	TGTGCCAGCAGCCTAACCCCCCCGACAGGTCCGCAAGAGACCCAGTACTTC	CASSLTPPTGPQETQYF
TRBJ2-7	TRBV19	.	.	TGTGCCAGTAGTATAAGAGGCGGGGGACACCCAAACTACGAGCAGTACTTC	CASSIRGGGHPNYEQYF
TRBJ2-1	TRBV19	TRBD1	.	TGTGCCAGTAGTGACCGGGACAGGGGTAAAAATGAGCAGTTCTTC	CASSDRDRGKNEQFF
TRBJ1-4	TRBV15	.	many	TGTGCCACCAGCAGAGATCGGGGGAGGGTACATAATGAAAAACTGTTTTTT	CATSRDRGRVHNEKLFF
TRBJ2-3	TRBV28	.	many	TGTGCCAGCATTCGGGACATTTTTGGGAGGGATACGCAGTATTTT	CASIRDIFGRDTQYF
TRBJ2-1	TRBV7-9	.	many	TGTGCCAGCAGCGCTGGAAGGGTCAATGAGCAGTTCTTC	CASSAGRVNEQFF
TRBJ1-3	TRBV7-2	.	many	TGTGCCAGCAGCTTATCAGGGCCTGGCTCTGGAAACACCATATATTTT	CASSLSGPGSGNTIYF
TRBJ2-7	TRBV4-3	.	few	TGCGCCAGCAGCCACCCTAAAGCGGCGAGCTCCTACGAGCAGTACTTC	CASSHPKAASSYEQYF